This T cell receptor beta chain was sequenced for a study of CD8+ T cells in alopecia areata. cDNA reverse transcribed from extracted RNA served as the sequencing template. Sequencing was performed with immunoSEQ multiplex PCR; in TCRdb, only in-frame clones are kept and a portion is missing. This sample has around 150,000 clones, with about 54% found just once. Study outcomes and limitations: Compared with mice, patients displayed less clear TCR sharing, possibly for HLA-related reasons. Clonality exceeded that of normal scalp in lesional scalp, most notably in alopecia totalis/universalis. Sequencing of scalp samples also includes resident alphabeta T cells from normal skin.

A remark on this clone: What it recognizes is unknown.

CDR1 is SQVTM and CDR2 is ANQGSEA in the germline V gene. The CDR3 contains 16 residues. With 4 bases removed from V and 0 bases from J, the gap between germline ends came to 19 bases. The sequencing input was CD4+ T cells sorted from blood. V gene TRBV29-1 combines with J gene TRBJ2-7; TRBD1 might be the D (7 bases). This receptor was identified in a human donor in good health. The CDR3 DNA reads TGCAGCGTTGGTCCTAGCCGGCAGGGGGGCTCCTACGAGCAGTACTTC. This sequence encodes CSVGPSRQGGSYEQYF.